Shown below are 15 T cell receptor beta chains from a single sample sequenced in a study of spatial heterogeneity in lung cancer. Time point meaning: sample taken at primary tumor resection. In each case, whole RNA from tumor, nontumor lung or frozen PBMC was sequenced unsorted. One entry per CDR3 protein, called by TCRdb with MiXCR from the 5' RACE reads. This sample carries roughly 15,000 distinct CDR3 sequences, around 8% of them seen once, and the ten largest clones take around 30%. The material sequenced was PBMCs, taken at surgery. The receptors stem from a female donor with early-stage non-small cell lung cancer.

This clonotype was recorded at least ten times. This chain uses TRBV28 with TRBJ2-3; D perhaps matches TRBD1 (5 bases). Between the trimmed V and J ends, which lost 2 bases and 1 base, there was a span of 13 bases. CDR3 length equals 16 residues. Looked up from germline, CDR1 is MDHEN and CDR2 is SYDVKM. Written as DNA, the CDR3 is TGTGCCAGCAGTTTAGGCCAGGGCCGTCGCACAGATACGCAGTATTTT. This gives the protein CASSLGQGRRTDTQYF.

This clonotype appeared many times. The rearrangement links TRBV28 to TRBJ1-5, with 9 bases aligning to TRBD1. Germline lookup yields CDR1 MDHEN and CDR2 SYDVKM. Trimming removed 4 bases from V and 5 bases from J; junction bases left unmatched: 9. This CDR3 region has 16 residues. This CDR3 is CASSSPGQGWDQPQHF. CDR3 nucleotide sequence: TGTGCCAGCAGTTCTCCGGGACAGGGATGGGATCAGCCCCAGCATTTT.

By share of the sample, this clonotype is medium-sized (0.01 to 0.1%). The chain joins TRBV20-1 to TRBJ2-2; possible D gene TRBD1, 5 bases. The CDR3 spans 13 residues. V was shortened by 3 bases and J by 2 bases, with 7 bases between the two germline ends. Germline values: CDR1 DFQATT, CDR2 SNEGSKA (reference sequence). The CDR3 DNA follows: TGCAGTGCTAGGGACATTAACACCGGGGAGCTGTTTTTT. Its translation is CSARDINTGELFF.

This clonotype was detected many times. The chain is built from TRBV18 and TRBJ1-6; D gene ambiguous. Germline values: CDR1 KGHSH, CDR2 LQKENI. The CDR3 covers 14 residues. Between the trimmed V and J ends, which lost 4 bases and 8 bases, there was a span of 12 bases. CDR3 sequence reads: CASSLTGVDSPLHF. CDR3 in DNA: TGTGCCAGCTCACTCACCGGCGTTGATTCACCCCTCCACTTT.

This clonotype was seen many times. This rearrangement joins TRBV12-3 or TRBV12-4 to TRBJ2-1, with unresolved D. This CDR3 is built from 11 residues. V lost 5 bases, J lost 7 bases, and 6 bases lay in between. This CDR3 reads CASSPGNEQFF. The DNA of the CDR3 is TGTGCCAGCAGTCCTGGTAATGAGCAGTTCTTC.

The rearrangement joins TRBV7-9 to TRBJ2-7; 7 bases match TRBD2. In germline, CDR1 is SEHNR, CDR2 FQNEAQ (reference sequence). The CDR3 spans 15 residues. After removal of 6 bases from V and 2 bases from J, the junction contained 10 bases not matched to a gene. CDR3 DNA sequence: TGTGCCAGCAGGGCCGGGCCGGGAGGAACCTACGAGCAGTACTTC. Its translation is CASRAGPGGTYEQYF.

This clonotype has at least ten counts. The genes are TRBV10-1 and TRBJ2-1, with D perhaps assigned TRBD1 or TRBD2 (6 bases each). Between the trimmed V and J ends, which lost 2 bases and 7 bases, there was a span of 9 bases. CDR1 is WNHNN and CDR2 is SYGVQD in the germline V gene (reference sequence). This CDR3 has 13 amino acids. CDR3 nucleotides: TGCGCCAGCAGTGAGATAGGGGGGAATGAGCAGTTCTTC. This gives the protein CASSEIGGNEQFF.

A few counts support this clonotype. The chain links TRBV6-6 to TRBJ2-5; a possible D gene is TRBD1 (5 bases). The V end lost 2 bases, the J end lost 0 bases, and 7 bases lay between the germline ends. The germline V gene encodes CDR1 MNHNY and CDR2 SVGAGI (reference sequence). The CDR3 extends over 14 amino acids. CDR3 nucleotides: TGTGCCAGCAGTTACAGGGGAAACCAAGAGACCCAGTACTTC. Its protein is CASSYRGNQETQYF.

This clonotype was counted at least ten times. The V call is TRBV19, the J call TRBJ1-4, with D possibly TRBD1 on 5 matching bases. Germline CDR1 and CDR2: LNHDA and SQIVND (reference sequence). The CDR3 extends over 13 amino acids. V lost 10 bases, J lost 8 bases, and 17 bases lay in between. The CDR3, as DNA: TGTGCCACGACTGCTCTTCAGGGCGAAAAACTGTTTTTT. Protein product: CATTALQGEKLFF. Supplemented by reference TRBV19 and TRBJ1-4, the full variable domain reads DGGITQSPKYLFRKEGQNVTLSCEQNLNHDAMYWYRQDPGQGLRLIYYSQIVNDFQKGDIAEGYSVSREKKESFPLTVTSAQKNPTAFYLCATTALQGEKLFFGSGTQLSVL.

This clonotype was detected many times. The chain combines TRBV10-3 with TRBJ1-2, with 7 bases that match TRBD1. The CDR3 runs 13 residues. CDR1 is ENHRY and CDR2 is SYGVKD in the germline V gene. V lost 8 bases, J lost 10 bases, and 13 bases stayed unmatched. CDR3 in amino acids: CAIQNTGQAYYTF. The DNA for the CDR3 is TGTGCCATCCAAAATACCGGACAGGCGTACTACACCTTC.

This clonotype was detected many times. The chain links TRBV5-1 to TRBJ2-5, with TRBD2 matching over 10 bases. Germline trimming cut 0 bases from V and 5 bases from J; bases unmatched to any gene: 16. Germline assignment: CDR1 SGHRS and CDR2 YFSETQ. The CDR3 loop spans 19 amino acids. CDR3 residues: CASSLAVLAGEGAMETQYF. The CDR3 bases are TGCGCCAGCAGCTTGGCCGTTCTAGCGGGAGAGGGGGCGATGGAGACCCAGTACTTC.

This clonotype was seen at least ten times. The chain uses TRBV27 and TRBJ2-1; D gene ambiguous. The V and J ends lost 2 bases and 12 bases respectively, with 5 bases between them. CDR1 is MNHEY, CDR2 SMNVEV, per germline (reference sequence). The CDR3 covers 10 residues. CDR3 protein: CASSLMVQFF. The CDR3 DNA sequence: TGTGCCAGCAGTTTAATGGTGCAGTTCTTC.

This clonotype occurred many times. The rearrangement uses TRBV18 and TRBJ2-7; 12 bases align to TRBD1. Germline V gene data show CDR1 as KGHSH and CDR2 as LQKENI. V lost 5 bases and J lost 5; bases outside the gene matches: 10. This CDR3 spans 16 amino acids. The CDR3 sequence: CASSFSPGQGAHEQYF. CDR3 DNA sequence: TGTGCCAGCTCATTTTCGCCGGGACAGGGGGCCCACGAGCAGTACTTC.

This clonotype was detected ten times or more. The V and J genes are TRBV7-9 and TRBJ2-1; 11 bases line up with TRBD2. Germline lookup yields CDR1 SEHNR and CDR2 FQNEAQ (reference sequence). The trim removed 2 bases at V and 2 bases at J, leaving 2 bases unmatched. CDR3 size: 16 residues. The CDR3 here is CASSLLGLAAYNEQFF. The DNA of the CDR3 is TGTGCCAGCAGCTTACTGGGACTAGCGGCCTACAATGAGCAGTTCTTC.

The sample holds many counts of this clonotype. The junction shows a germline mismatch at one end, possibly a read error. For the CDR3, the DNA is TGTGCTAGCAGCTTCCGGGGGGGATCCCAAGAGACCCAGTACTTC. It specifies CASSFRGGSQETQYF. The chain combines TRBV7-7 with TRBJ2-5; 8 nucleotides agree with TRBD2. This CDR3 is built from 15 residues. The germline V gene has CDR1 SSHAT and CDR2 FNYEAQ (reference sequence).